The 2 T cell receptor beta chains presented below share a single source sample, sequenced in a study of blood T cell repertoires in COVID-19. TCRdb keeps only in-frame clones here, not all; method: immunoSEQ multiplex PCR. This table holds under 300,000 clones, 70% to 85% found once. Sequencing was performed on peripheral blood. These receptors were collected from a man aged 40-49 years who had recovered from COVID-19.

The chain combines TRBV9 with TRBJ2-3; no definite D call. CDR1 and CDR2 (germline): SGDLS, YYNGEE. Trimming took 4 bases from V and 8 from J, leaving 11 bases between them. This CDR3 is 12 amino acids long. The CDR3 sequence: CASSFRETTQYF. The CDR3 nucleotides read TGTGCCAGCAGCTTTAGAGAAACTACGCAGTATTTT.

This clone appeared a few times. This chain links TRBV7-2 with TRBJ2-1, with 7 bases lining up with TRBD2. This CDR3 comprises 15 residues. Germline CDR1 SGHTA, CDR2 FQGNSA. The ends lost 3 bases at V and 2 bases at J; junction bases unmatched: 4. CDR3 sequence: CASSFEGTTYNEQFF. For the CDR3, the DNA is TGTGCCAGCAGCTTTGAGGGGACTACCTACAATGAGCAGTTCTTC.